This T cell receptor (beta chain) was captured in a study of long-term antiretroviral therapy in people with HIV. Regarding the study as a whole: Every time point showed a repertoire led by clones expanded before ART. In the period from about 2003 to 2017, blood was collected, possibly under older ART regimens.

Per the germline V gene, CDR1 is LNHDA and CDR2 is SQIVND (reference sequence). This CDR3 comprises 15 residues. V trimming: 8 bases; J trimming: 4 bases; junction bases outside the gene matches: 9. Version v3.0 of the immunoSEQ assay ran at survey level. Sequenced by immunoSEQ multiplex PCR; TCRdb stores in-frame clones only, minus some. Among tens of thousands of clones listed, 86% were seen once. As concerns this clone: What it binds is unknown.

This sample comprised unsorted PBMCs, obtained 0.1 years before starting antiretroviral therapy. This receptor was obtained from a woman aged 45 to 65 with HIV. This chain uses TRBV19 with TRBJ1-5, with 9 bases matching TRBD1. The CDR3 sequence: CASRPDRGRNQPQHF. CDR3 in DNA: TGTGCCAGTCGGCCGGACAGGGGAAGGAATCAGCCCCAGCATTTT.